This T cell receptor beta chain appears in the sequencing data of a study of T cell repertoires in cytomegalovirus infection. Overall study: Public TCR beta signatures provided an indication of both CMV infection and a matching HLA type.

Each CDR3 protein is one row after TCRdb ran MiXCR on the reads. The sample holds 300,000 or so distinct CDR3 sequences; 25% are singletons and the top ten take more than 10%. Study outcomes and limitations: What dominated the ex vivo response were HLA-C-restricted CMV-specific TCR beta clonotypes.

On this clonotype: Its antigen remains unidentified.

The sample in question was cultured PBMCs, obtained from culture after CMV antigen stimulation. The receptor's source is a human donor in good health (CMV status not recorded). Some clones in this sample may be carry-over from other donors' samples.

CDR3 in amino acids: CASSPWGTSGPYNEQFF. CDR3 DNA sequence: TGTGCCAGCAGTCCCTGGGGGACTAGCGGGCCGTACAATGAGCAGTTCTTC. The J gene is TRBJ2-1, the V gene TRBV28; 12 bases agree with TRBD2. Germline CDR1 MDHEN, CDR2 SYDVKM. This CDR3 spans 17 amino acids. The V and J ends lost 5 bases and 4 bases, in that order; junction bases with no gene match: 9.